The 9 T cell receptor beta chains presented below share a single source sample, sequenced in a study of tumor-infiltrating lymphocytes in primary liver carcinoma. Reverse transcription of about 500 ng total RNA with a constant-region primer produced TCR beta cDNA. Three rounds of nested multiplex PCR with slightly modified ARM-PCR produced TCR beta libraries. Amplification in the first two PCR rounds was performed using TRBV1-TRBV30 forward primers and a C-beta reverse primer for around 10 cycles each. One entry per CDR3 protein results from TCRdb running MiXCR on the multiplex PCR reads. The data contain about 320,000 distinct CDR3 sequences, approximately 58% of them singletons. Germline DNA was extracted alongside blood RNA, which was obtained from unsorted whole blood. Material for sequencing was peripheral blood. The receptors stem from a woman in her thirties with primary liver carcinoma and hepatitis B virus infection.

The chain has TRBV12-3 or TRBV12-4 and TRBJ2-1, with 9 bases that match TRBD2. V lost 3 bases, J lost 7 bases, and 10 bases stayed unmatched. This CDR3 has 16 amino acids. DNA of the CDR3: TGTGCCAGCAGTTTCTCGACTAGCGGATTCCGAAATGAGCAGTTCTTC. Translation: CASSFSTSGFRNEQFF.

There are a few counts of this clonotype. The CDR3 loop reads CASSWTSGRITYEQYF. For the CDR3, the DNA is TGTGCCAGCAGCTGGACTAGCGGGAGGATCACCTACGAGCAGTACTTC. V is TRBV28 and J is TRBJ2-7; 14 nucleotides align to TRBD2. The length of the CDR3 is 16 residues. The V gene end was trimmed by 6 bases and the J gene end by 2 bases; junction bases not matched to a gene: 6. Germline values: CDR1 MDHEN, CDR2 SYDVKM.

As for this clonotype: A read error may explain this, as a much larger clone is one base away. The chain is built from TRBV12-3 or TRBV12-4 and TRBJ2-3, with D possibly being TRBD2 (5 bases). The V gene lost 4 bases and the J gene lost 9 bases, with 11 bases spanning the gap. CDR3 size: 12 residues. The DNA for the CDR3 is TGTGCCAGCAGTTCGGGAAAGGACACGCAGTATTTT. The encoded protein is CASSSGKDTQYF.

The chain has TRBV20-1 and TRBJ1-2; tentative D call: TRBD1 (5 bases). The CDR3 has 14 residues. Germline CDR1 is DFQATT and CDR2 is SNEGSKA (reference sequence). Trimming pared 0 bases from V and 7 bases from J, leaving 15 bases between. CDR3 sequence: CSARDLTQGGGYTF. For the CDR3, the DNA is TGCAGTGCTAGAGATCTGACCCAGGGAGGTGGCTACACCTTC.

The chain carries TRBV7-9 and TRBJ2-1, with D maybe TRBD2 (6 bases). Germline CDR1 and CDR2: SEHNR and FQNEAQ (reference sequence). The CDR3 has 18 residues. The V end lost 5 bases, the J end lost 0 bases, and 20 bases lay between the germline ends. CDR3 nucleotides: TGTGCCAGCAGCCAAACGACCCATATAGCGGACTCCTACAATGAGCAGTTCTTC. Translating gives CASSQTTHIADSYNEQFF.

This clonotype was observed at least ten times. The J gene is TRBJ2-7, the V gene TRBV6-1, with 8 bases that match TRBD1. The CDR3 is 15 amino acids. J lost 2 bases, V lost 4 bases, and 7 bases had no gene match. Germline CDR1 MNHNS, CDR2 SASEGT. The CDR3 DNA follows: TGTGCCAGCAGTGTCACCGGGACAGGTGCCTACGAGCAGTACTTC. Encoded protein: CASSVTGTGAYEQYF.

V is TRBV14 and J is TRBJ2-1; 13 bases are shared with TRBD2. Germline trimming cut 4 bases from V and 4 bases from J; bases unmatched to any gene: 10. This CDR3 contains 18 residues. CDR1 is SGHDN and CDR2 is FVKESK in the germline V gene. CDR3 loop: CASSPTLGLAGAYNEQFF. CDR3 DNA sequence: TGTGCCAGCAGCCCAACCCTCGGACTAGCGGGAGCTTACAATGAGCAGTTCTTC. The variable domain in full, completed from reference TRBV14 and TRBJ2-1, reads EAGVTQFPSHSVIEKGQTVTLRCDPISGHDNLYWYRRVMGKEIKFLLHFVKESKQDESGMPNNRFLAERTGGTYSTLKVQPAELEDSGVYFCASSPTLGLAGAYNEQFFGPGTRLTVL.

The CDR3: CASSYSGIIGELFF. The CDR3 DNA reads as TGTGCCAGCAGTTACTCCGGCATCATCGGGGAGCTGTTTTTT. The chain joins TRBV6-5 to TRBJ2-2; unclear D gene. Germline CDR1 is MNHEY and CDR2 is SVGAGI. The CDR3 spans 14 residues. The V and J ends lost 0 bases and 7 bases respectively, with 9 bases between them.

A note on this clonotype: The CDR3 end shows no conserved phenylalanine or tryptophan, and so a read error is likely. Because the CDR3's place on the DNA is in doubt, the DNA is left out and the CDR3 is given as listed by TCRdb. Here the CDR3 reads CASSLGLSTSTDTRYV. This chain links TRBV5-4 with TRBJ2-3. The CDR3 is made up of 16 amino acids, end residues included. CDR1 is SGHNT, CDR2 YYREEE, per germline (reference sequence).